The 18 T cell receptor beta chains given below trace back to one sample, sequenced in a study of blood T cells in healthy people across ages. A sample-barcoded 5' primer and a J-beta primer mix were used in a second PCR of about 7 to 11 cycles. TCRdb called the 5' RACE reads again in MiXCR, with one record for every CDR3 protein. There are approximately 960,000 distinct CDR3 sequences in the sample; about 28% occur only once, and 9.5% to 13% lies in the top ten. These same data were also listed under a study on T cells of mothers and their children.

The sample comprised blood. These receptors came from a woman aged 40 to 50 in good health.

This clonotype is a singleton in its sample. The chain carries TRBV27 and TRBJ1-2, with D perhaps TRBD1 (6 bases). This CDR3 has 15 residues. Between the trimmed V and J ends, which lost 2 bases and 5 bases, there was a span of 15 bases. CDR1 is MNHEY and CDR2 is SMNVEV in the germline V gene (reference sequence). CDR3 in amino acids: CASSLPTSGVYGYTF. The CDR3 DNA is TGTGCCAGCAGTTTACCGACTTCAGGGGTATATGGCTACACCTTC.

V gene TRBV2 combines with J gene TRBJ2-6; no definite D call. Germline-derived CDR1 and CDR2 are SNHLY and FYNNEI. The CDR3 runs 16 residues. V lost 5 bases, J lost 2 bases, and 13 bases lay in between. The CDR3 reads CASSLRQGTGANVLTF. CDR3 sequence (DNA): TGTGCCAGCAGTCTTCGACAAGGCACTGGGGCCAACGTCCTGACTTTC.

This clonotype turned up a few times. The gene calls are TRBV28 and TRBJ1-2; tentatively, D is TRBD1 (6 bases). CDR3 length equals 16 residues. CDR1 and CDR2 (germline): MDHEN, SYDVKM. Trimming shortened V by 6 bases and J by 4 bases, and 21 bases separated the two germline ends. CDR3 nucleotides: TGTGCCAGCAGCTCCAGTCCAGGGGTAGTCGTCTATGGCTACACCTTC. Translation: CASSSSPGVVVYGYTF.

This clonotype has only a few counts. The chain joins TRBV29-1 to TRBJ1-2, with D possibly TRBD1 on 5 matching bases. CDR3 length: 14 amino acids. Germline lookup yields CDR1 SQVTM and CDR2 ANQGSEA. Trimming cost V 5 bases and J 4 bases, with 17 bases left between them. The CDR3 nucleotides are TGCAGCGTTCTGGGGGATCCCGGGGGCTATGGCTACACCTTC. This gives the protein CSVLGDPGGYGYTF. Drawing the rest from reference TRBV29-1 and TRBJ1-2, the complete variable domain is SAVISQKPSRDICQRGTSLTIQCQVDSQVTMMFWYRQQPGQSLTLIATANQGSEATYESGFVIDKFPISRPNLTFSTLTVSNMSPEDSSIYLCSVLGDPGGYGYTFGSGTRLTVV.

The rearrangement uses TRBV2 and TRBJ2-3; possibly TRBD2 for D (6 bases). The V gene's germline CDR1 is SNHLY and CDR2 FYNNEI. The CDR3 is 15 amino acids. V dropped 1 base and J dropped 1 base, with 9 bases sitting between them. The CDR3 is CASSEESSGTDTQYF. The CDR3 coding sequence is TGTGCCAGCAGTGAAGAGTCTAGCGGCACAGATACGCAGTATTTT. Together with reference TRBV2 and TRBJ2-3, the CDR3 gives the full variable domain: EPEVTQTPSHQVTQMGQEVILRCVPISNHLYFYWYRQILGQKVEFLVSFYNNEISEKSEIFDDQFSVERPDGSNFTLKIRSTKLEDSAMYFCASSEESSGTDTQYFGPGTRLTVL.

V usage is TRBV7-9 and J usage is TRBJ1-6, with TRBD1 identical over 8 bases. This CDR3 contains 14 residues. The J segment lost 9 bases and the V segment lost 5 bases, leaving 6 bases of the junction unmatched. Per germline, CDR1 SEHNR and CDR2 FQNEAQ (reference sequence). CDR3 in amino acids: CASSLGTGLSPLHF. CDR3 bases: TGTGCCAGCAGCCTCGGGACAGGCCTTTCACCCCTCCACTTT.

To note about this clonotype: With a much larger clone just one base away, this may be a read error. The V call is TRBV11-3, the J call TRBJ2-3; a weak D match, TRBD2 (6 bases). This CDR3 is 13 amino acids long. CDR1 is SGHNT, CDR2 YENEEA, per germline. For the CDR3, the DNA is TGTGCCCGCAGCCAACGGGGGTTAAGTACGCAGTATTTT. Its translation: CARSQRGLSTQYF.

This chain connects TRBV12-3 or TRBV12-4 to TRBJ1-3; no clear D gene. The CDR3 is made up of 17 amino acids. The V gene lost 2 bases and the J gene lost 0 bases, with 14 bases spanning the gap. The CDR3 region is CASSLNPAGFSGNTIYF. DNA for the CDR3: TGTGCCAGCAGTTTAAATCCTGCCGGTTTCTCTGGAAACACCATATATTTT.

About this clonotype: A much bigger clone sits one base away, suggesting this may be a read error. This chain links TRBV28 with TRBJ2-7; D is ambiguous. V was clipped by 0 bases and J by 0 bases, with 12 bases between them. CDR3 length equals 16 residues. Germline V gives CDR1 MDHEN, CDR2 SYDVKM. The CDR3: CASSLWESVGSYEQYF. The CDR3 nucleotides are TGTGCCAGCAGTTTATGGGAGTCGGTGGGCTCCTACGAGCAGTACTTC. The complete variable domain, with remaining parts taken from reference TRBV28 and TRBJ2-7, reads DVKVTQSSRYLVKRTGEKVFLECVQDMDHENMFWYRQDPGLGLRLIYFSYDVKMKEKGDIPEGYSVSREKKERFSLILESASTNQTSMYLCASSLWESVGSYEQYFGPGTRLTVT.

The V and J genes are TRBV20-1 and TRBJ2-7; D possibly corresponds to TRBD1 (7 bases). This CDR3 is 15 amino acids long. Germline CDR1 DFQATT, CDR2 SNEGSKA (reference sequence). V gave up 6 bases and J gave up 3 bases, with 21 bases separating them. This chain's CDR3 is CSAAGPGGIVYEQYF. DNA of the CDR3: TGCAGTGCCGCTGGCCCAGGGGGGATTGTCTACGAGCAGTACTTC.

This clonotype showed up many times. The chain uses TRBV7-2 and TRBJ2-1; possibly TRBD2 for D (7 bases). V was cut by 1 base and J by 9 bases, with 13 bases left in between. The CDR3 contains 14 residues. The germline V gene has CDR1 SGHTA and CDR2 FQGNSA. The CDR3 sequence is CASSLVGGPVEQFF. The CDR3 DNA is TGTGCCAGCAGCTTAGTGGGGGGGCCGGTTGAGCAGTTCTTC.

Notes on this clonotype: A much larger clonotype is one base distant, so this may be a read error. V is TRBV9 and J is TRBJ1-2, with TRBD1 as a possible D gene (5 bases). This CDR3 has 18 residues. Trimming cost V 3 bases and J 1 base, with 22 bases left between them. CDR1 and CDR2 from the germline V gene are SGDLS and YYNGEE. The CDR3 here is CASSGIVGRVGRNYGYTF. The CDR3 coding sequence is TGTGCCAGCAGCGGAATAGTGGGACGGGTCGGGCGTAACTATGGCTACACCTTC.

To note about this clonotype: A much larger clone differs from this one at a single base, so this may be a read error. V and J are TRBV9 and TRBJ1-1, with D hard to call. With 0 bases removed from V and 1 base from J, the gap between germline ends came to 16 bases. Looked up from germline, CDR1 is SGDLS and CDR2 is YYNGEE. The CDR3 totals 17 residues. The CDR3 nucleotides are TGTGCCAGCAGCGTAGAGGGCGAGGTGGGATGGAACACTGAAGCTTTCTTT. Protein: CASSVEGEVGWNTEAFF.

The chain is built from TRBV12-3 or TRBV12-4 and TRBJ1-2; 10 bases are shared with TRBD1. V lost 3 bases to trimming and J lost 6 bases; unmatched junction nucleotides: 4. The CDR3 runs to 14 residues. This CDR3 reads CASSLGTGEDGYTF. The CDR3 nucleotides read TGTGCCAGCAGTTTGGGGACAGGGGAGGATGGCTACACCTTC.

The chain combines TRBV3-1 with TRBJ2-1; maybe TRBD1 (5 bases). CDR3 length: 17 residues. The germline gives CDR1 LGHDT, CDR2 YNNKEL (reference sequence). V dropped 0 bases and J dropped 1 base, with 13 bases sitting between them. CDR3 protein: CASSQDRPRVSYNEQFF. CDR3 nucleotide sequence: TGTGCCAGCAGCCAAGATCGCCCCAGGGTTTCCTACAATGAGCAGTTCTTC.

This clonotype has ten or more counts. J is TRBJ2-5 and V is TRBV27; D perhaps matches TRBD2 (5 bases). Germline V gene lookup returns CDR1 MNHEY and CDR2 SMNVEV (reference sequence). Trimming took off 6 bases at V and 3 bases at J, with 11 bases between the two ends. The CDR3 contains 13 residues. The CDR3 reads CASRERLEETQYF. DNA of the CDR3: TGTGCCAGCAGAGAGCGGCTAGAAGAGACCCAGTACTTC.

There are a few counts of this clonotype. V is TRBV28 and J is TRBJ1-5; no clear D gene. This CDR3 region has 12 residues. Trimming shortened V by 6 bases and J by 4 bases, and 7 bases separated the two germline ends. Germline-derived CDR1 and CDR2 are MDHEN and SYDVKM. The CDR3: CASSTTNQPQHF. In DNA form, the CDR3 reads TGTGCCAGCAGCACCACAAATCAGCCCCAGCATTTT.

This clonotype was counted only a few times. V is TRBV20-1 and J is TRBJ1-2; D remains unclear. Germline CDR1 DFQATT, CDR2 SNEGSKA (reference sequence). V was cut by 6 bases and J by 0 bases, with 17 bases left in between. The CDR3 sequence is 15 residues long. The CDR3 nucleotides read TGCAGTGCCCCTATGTGGCAGACTTCTAACTATGGCTACACCTTC. This encodes CSAPMWQTSNYGYTF.